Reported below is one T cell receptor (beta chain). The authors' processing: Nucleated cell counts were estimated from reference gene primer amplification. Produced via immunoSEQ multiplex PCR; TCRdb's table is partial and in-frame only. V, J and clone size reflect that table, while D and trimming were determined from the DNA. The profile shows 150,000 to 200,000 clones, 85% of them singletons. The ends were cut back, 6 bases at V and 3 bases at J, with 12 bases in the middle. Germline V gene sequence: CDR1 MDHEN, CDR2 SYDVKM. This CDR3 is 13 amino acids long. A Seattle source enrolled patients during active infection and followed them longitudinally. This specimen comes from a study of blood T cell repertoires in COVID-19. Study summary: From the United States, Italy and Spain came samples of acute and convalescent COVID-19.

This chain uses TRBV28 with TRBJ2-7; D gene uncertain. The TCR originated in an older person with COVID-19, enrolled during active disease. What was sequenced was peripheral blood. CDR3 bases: TGTGCCAGCAGGTTACGCAGATACTACGAGCAGTACTTC. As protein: CASRLRRYYEQYF.